This T cell receptor (beta chain) was captured by sequencing in a study of regulatory T cells in long-lasting Graves disease. As to time point: persistent/refractory GD, antithyroid drugs over 5 years with positive TRAb. Scientists built the TCR library using RNA that was extracted from PBMCs. American Thyroid Association guidelines were used to diagnose Graves' disease. This clonotype appeared many times. CDR3 length equals 16 residues. V gave up 0 bases and J gave up 7 bases, with 18 bases separating them. Germline CDR1 is LNHNV and CDR2 is YYDKDF (reference sequence). TCR beta libraries were built with iRepertoire HTBI primers and Arm-PCR of CDR3 regions. Via MiXCR, TCRdb re-called the multiplex PCR reads, giving one row per CDR3 protein. The sample carries a few hundred thousand distinct CDR3 sequences, about 20% recorded once.

V gene TRBV15 combines with J gene TRBJ1-2; no clear D gene. This sequence originates from a female donor with Graves disease. Sequenced material: peripheral blood mononuclear cells (PBMCs), taken when the disease was refractory, from a patient treated with antithyroid drugs. Here the CDR3 reads CATSREWARHGAGYTF. The CDR3 DNA is TGTGCCACCAGCAGAGAATGGGCTCGACACGGTGCTGGCTACACCTTC.